This T cell receptor (beta chain) was profiled in a study of blood T cell repertoires in COVID-19. Study details: Acute and convalescent COVID-19 samples came from the United States, Italy and Spain. Sources were T cells, B-cell-depleted T cells, or PBMCs; the material itself was cDNA or gDNA.

As originally analysed: Estimated nucleated cell counts came from reference gene primer amplification. Profiling relied on immunoSEQ multiplex PCR, and the TCRdb table lists in-frame clones only, not all of them. D and trimming come from the DNA, and the V and J calls and clone size come from that table. The top ten hold approximately 3.4% of the sample, which has about 110,000 clones, 88% seen once. This clone was seen a handful of times. Sequenced sample: peripheral blood. The TCR was taken from a woman aged 50 to 65 with acute or convalescent COVID-19.

CDR3: CASSRQGGNGYTF. CDR3 bases: TGTGCCAGCAGTAGACAGGGGGGGAATGGCTACACCTTC. The chain recombines TRBV27 with TRBJ1-2; 9 nucleotides line up with TRBD1. V dropped 5 bases and J dropped 6; count of bases not matched to a gene: 4. Looked up from germline, CDR1 is MNHEY and CDR2 is SMNVEV (reference sequence). The CDR3 runs 13 residues.